This TCR beta chain was documented in a study of T-cell reconstitution after alpha-beta-depleted transplantation in children. Unique molecular identifiers were incorporated during preparation of the TCRbeta library. TCRdb passed the PCR reads through MiXCR, listing each CDR3 protein once. The sample has 450,000 to 600,000 distinct CDR3 sequences, about 17% seen once. The source material was PBMCs from the stem cell graft donor, sampled from the stem cell graft. This clonotype originated in a human donor who donated a stem cell graft to a child with acute lymphoblastic leukemia.

CDR3 nucleotide sequence: TGCAGTGCTAGCCAACTTTGGCGGGAGTGGAATGAGCAGTTCTTC. It encodes CSASQLWREWNEQFF. The chain employs TRBV20-1 and TRBJ2-1; TRBD2 aligns across 7 bases. The CDR3 is 15 amino acids. Germline V gives CDR1 DFQATT, CDR2 SNEGSKA (reference sequence). The J segment lost 7 bases and the V segment lost 3 bases, leaving 12 bases of the junction unmatched.